This TCR beta chain was captured by sequencing in a study of blood T cells in healthy people across ages. Germline CDR1 SQVTM, CDR2 ANQGSEA. The CDR3 runs to 14 residues. Deletions cut 6 bases from V and 3 bases from J, with 18 bases between. Through a sample-barcoded 5' primer and a J-beta primer mix, a second PCR was run for roughly 6 to 12 cycles. TCRdb reprocessed the 5' RACE reads with MiXCR, giving one entry per CDR3 protein. The table has some 1.7 million distinct CDR3 sequences, 28% seen once. Regarding this clonotype: Its cognate antigen is unknown.

Study conclusions and caveats: Possibly, changes in expanded clonotypes were confounded because donor CMV status was unknown.

The TCR was taken from a woman aged 25 to 45 in good health. The chain couples TRBV29-1 to TRBJ2-7; D possibly uses TRBD1 or TRBD2 (5 bases each). The sequencing sample was made of blood. The CDR3 here is CSVKEQGGRYEQYF. The CDR3 DNA is TGCAGCGTAAAAGAGCAGGGCGGGCGCTACGAGCAGTACTTC.